The clone carrying this T cell receptor beta chain has ten or more counts. Its antigen is unknown. Each cDNA molecule carried a unique molecular identifier. TCRdb redid the calling of the 5' RACE reads with MiXCR, one entry per CDR3 protein. Here the sample spans fewer than 45,000 distinct CDR3 sequences, about 9.3% being singletons. The V segment lost 5 bases and the J segment 1 base; nucleotides outside the gene matches: 4. CDR1 is MGHRA, CDR2 YSYEKL, per germline. The CDR3 is 16 residues long. The sample belongs to a study of early T cells in non-severe SARS-CoV-2 infection. On the study more broadly: Unsorted whole-blood RNA was sequenced in bulk, leaving chains unpaired. General study results and limits: CD4 and private specificities were missed by VDJdb matching, which favored anti-spike CD8 responses.

The chain is built from TRBV4-1 and TRBJ2-2; 10 nucleotides align to TRBD2. The receptor's source is an adult who was a healthcare worker with PCR-confirmed SARS-CoV-2 infection or an uninfected control (not recorded which). Sequencing was carried out using whole blood. CDR3 nucleotides: TGCGCCAGCAGCTCCGTAGCGGGGGGGAACACCGGGGAGCTGTTTTTT. Translating gives CASSSVAGGNTGELFF.